Sequencing of this T cell receptor (beta chain) was carried out in a study of blood T cells in healthy people across ages. A second about 6 to 12 cycle PCR used barcoded and J-beta primers. TCRdb independently ran MiXCR on the 5' RACE reads; one entry per CDR3 protein. The sample contains around 2 million distinct CDR3 sequences, roughly two fifths of which appear only once. CDR3 length: 14 amino acids. Germline CDR1 and CDR2: SQVTM and ANQGSEA. Trimming cost V 4 bases and J 0 bases, with 13 bases left between them. The sample consisted of blood. This TCR was sampled from a human donor in good health. The rearrangement links TRBV29-1 to TRBJ2-7; a weak D match, TRBD1 (5 bases). CDR3 sequence: CSVARQGLSYEQYF. The DNA for the CDR3 is TGCAGCGTTGCCCGTCAGGGTCTCTCCTACGAGCAGTACTTC.